Each of the 24 T cell receptor beta chains below was sequenced from the same sample in a study of shared clonotypes between healthy human individuals (dated by TCRdb to the early 2020s). Library preparation used the immunoSEQ multiplex PCR assay. TCRdb carries this immuneACCESS record with in-frame sequences only. Its versions omit some clonotypes, under half of them owing to an unresolved V gene in the studies checked, with the rest unexplained. Present in this sample are about 710,000 clones, 55% to 80% of which were seen just once. The biggest ten clones account for over 1.5% of the sample. Sequencing was carried out using memory CD4+ T cells sorted from blood. Per the publication, the cell subset or site label means: CD45RA-negative fraction. The origin of the receptors is a young woman in good health.

This clone was seen only a few times. The chain combines TRBV30 with TRBJ2-2; D might be TRBD1 (6 bases). The V end was cut by 4 bases, the J end by 0 bases, with 9 bases between. The length of the CDR3 is 14 residues. Germline CDR1 and CDR2: GTSNPN and SVGIG (reference sequence). The CDR3 loop reads CAWKGHPNTGELFF. CDR3 bases: TGTGCCTGGAAGGGACACCCGAACACCGGGGAGCTGTTTTTT.

The gene calls are TRBV19 and TRBJ1-5, with unresolved D. The germline CDR1 and CDR2 sequences are LNHDA and SQIVND (reference sequence). The V gene lost 5 bases and the J gene lost 6 bases, with 11 bases spanning the gap. CDR3 length: 13 residues. The CDR3 sequence: CASSPGLTQPQHF. The CDR3 region has the DNA TGTGCCAGTAGTCCGGGTTTAACTCAGCCCCAGCATTTT.

The CDR3 spells CASSLTGEETQYF. The CDR3 DNA sequence: TGTGCCAGCTCACTGACAGGAGAAGAGACCCAGTACTTC. The genes are TRBV18 and TRBJ2-5, with a tentative D call TRBD1 (6 bases). Germline CDR1 and CDR2: KGHSH and LQKENI. V was clipped by 4 bases and J by 3 bases, with 9 bases between them. The CDR3 covers 13 residues.

The V gene is TRBV28, the J gene TRBJ1-2, with D perhaps TRBD1 (6 bases). Trimming cost V 6 bases and J 4 bases, with 12 bases left between them. The germline V gene encodes CDR1 MDHEN and CDR2 SYDVKM. The CDR3 runs to 13 residues. Here the CDR3 DNA reads TGTGCCAGCAGACGACAGGCTGGCTATGGCTACACCTTC. This translates into CASRRQAGYGYTF.

The rearrangement joins TRBV4-1 to TRBJ2-7, with D perhaps TRBD2 (6 bases). The ends were cut back, 4 bases at V and 0 bases at J, with 16 bases in the middle. The CDR3 runs to 16 residues. Germline V gene data show CDR1 as MGHRA and CDR2 as YSYEKL. The CDR3 sequence is CASSRLTAGSSYEQYF. The CDR3 nucleotides are TGCGCCAGCAGCCGACTTACTGCGGGATCCTCCTACGAGCAGTACTTC.

The chain uses TRBV10-3 and TRBJ2-6; D unresolved. V dropped 3 bases and J dropped 4 bases, with 16 bases sitting between them. The CDR3 loop spans 17 amino acids. CDR1 is ENHRY, CDR2 SYGVKD, per germline. The DNA for the CDR3 is TGTGCCATCAGTGAATATGCAGGCGGAACAGGGGCCAACGTCCTGACTTTC. Translation: CAISEYAGGTGANVLTF.

V is TRBV5-4 and J is TRBJ2-7; 7 bases match TRBD1. V was clipped by 5 bases and J by 0 bases; unmatched bases: 8. The germline V gene encodes CDR1 SGHNT and CDR2 YYREEE (reference sequence). The CDR3 covers 15 residues. The CDR3 sequence is CASSLGGFYSYEQYF. CDR3 bases: TGTGCCAGCAGTCTAGGGGGCTTCTACTCCTACGAGCAGTACTTC.

The chain couples TRBV6-6 to TRBJ2-7; 9 nucleotides agree with TRBD1. Trimming at V came to 5 bases and at J to 3 bases, leaving 11 bases not matched to a gene. This CDR3 comprises 16 residues. CDR1 MNHNY and CDR2 SVGAGI come from the germline V gene (reference sequence). In DNA, the CDR3 is TGTGCCAGCAGTCTAAGGACAGGGGTGAGGTTCTACGAGCAGTACTTC. Translation: CASSLRTGVRFYEQYF.

V and J are TRBV12-5 and TRBJ2-2; 12 bases agree with TRBD1. J gave up 5 bases and V 0 bases, and 10 bases lay outside the gene matches. In germline, CDR1 is LGHNT, CDR2 FRNRAP. The CDR3 loop spans 19 amino acids. DNA for the CDR3: TGTGCTAGTGGTTTGGTACGGTGGGGACAGGGGGCGCAGACCGGGGAGCTGTTTTTT. Translated, it gives CASGLVRWGQGAQTGELFF.

The chain recombines TRBV4-2 with TRBJ2-1, with 9 bases that match TRBD1. Germline V gene lookup returns CDR1 LGHNA and CDR2 YNFKEQ. The CDR3 spans 17 residues. The V gene end was trimmed by 0 bases and the J gene end by 9 bases; junction bases not matched to a gene: 12. In nucleotides, the CDR3 is TGTGCCAGCAGCCAAGATGGAGGACAGGGGTACTTGTTTGAGCAGTTCTTC. Translated: CASSQDGGQGYLFEQFF.

This clone appeared once. With only one base between it and a far larger clone, this is likely a read error. In the same sample, other DNA sequences code for this CDR3. The V gene is TRBV6-5, the J gene TRBJ2-3, with D perhaps matching TRBD2 (5 bases). The germline V gene has CDR1 MNHEY and CDR2 SVGAGI. The CDR3 sequence is 14 residues long. V lost 6 bases and J lost 6, with 16 bases in between. This CDR3 reads CASSHKRSWDTQYF. The CDR3 DNA follows: TGTGCCAGCAGCCACAAGCGGTCTTGGGATACGCAGTATTTT.

The chain has TRBV6-5 and TRBJ1-1; 7 nucleotides align to TRBD1. Germline assignment: CDR1 MNHEY and CDR2 SVGAGI. The CDR3 is 15 amino acids. The ends lost 0 bases at V and 4 bases at J; junction bases unmatched: 5. The CDR3 is CASSYSEQGSTEAFF. The CDR3 DNA is TGTGCCAGCAGTTACTCTGAACAGGGGTCCACTGAAGCTTTCTTT.

The V gene is TRBV15, the J gene TRBJ1-5; 8 bases are shared with TRBD1. The length of the CDR3 is 17 residues. Germline CDR1 and CDR2: LNHNV and YYDKDF (reference sequence). Trimming at V came to 8 bases and at J to 1 base, leaving 13 bases not matched to a gene. The CDR3 protein is CATHGQGSSLSNQPQHF. In nucleotides, the CDR3 is TGTGCCACCCACGGACAGGGATCTTCTTTAAGCAATCAGCCCCAGCATTTT.

This clone was recorded only once. V gene TRBV6-5 combines with J gene TRBJ2-7; D remains unclear. The germline V and J ends were trimmed by 6 bases and 3 bases, with 15 bases remaining between them. This CDR3 region has 14 residues. Per the germline V gene, CDR1 is MNHEY and CDR2 is SVGAGI. The DNA for the CDR3 is TGTGCCAGCAGCTACGGAAGGACGGTCTACGAGCAGTACTTC. This codes for CASSYGRTVYEQYF.

V is TRBV27 and J is TRBJ2-2; D may be TRBD1 (6 bases). V lost 5 bases to trimming and J lost 2 bases, with 15 bases between them. Germline CDR1 reads MNHEY; CDR2 reads SMNVEV (reference sequence). The CDR3 has 16 amino acids. The CDR3 region is CASSQWTDSNTGELFF. The DNA for the CDR3 is TGTGCCAGCAGTCAGTGGACAGATTCAAACACCGGGGAGCTGTTTTTT.

About this clone: This sequence may be a read error, since a much larger clone differs from it by one base. This sample also contains other DNA sequences that code for the same CDR3. The V and J genes are TRBV11-2 and TRBJ2-5; D uncertain. Looked up from germline, CDR1 is SGHAT and CDR2 is FQNNGV. The germline V and J ends were trimmed by 1 base and 5 bases, with 2 bases remaining between them. The CDR3 has 11 amino acids. The CDR3 nucleotides read TGTGCCAGCAGCTTAGCCGAGACCCAGTACTTC. Translating it yields CASSLAETQYF.

In its sample, this clone was seen once. The J gene is TRBJ1-1, the V gene TRBV7-2; D remains ambiguous. Deletions cut 0 bases from V and 4 bases from J, with 9 bases between. The germline CDR1 and CDR2 sequences are SGHTA and FQGNSA. The CDR3 sequence is 14 residues long. The CDR3 spells CASSLAAEATEAFF. The CDR3 DNA follows: TGTGCCAGCAGCTTAGCAGCGGAGGCCACTGAAGCTTTCTTT.

J is TRBJ2-5 and V is TRBV18, with 9 nucleotides matching TRBD1. Germline trimming cut 2 bases from V and 5 bases from J; bases unmatched to any gene: 9. Germline CDR1 and CDR2: KGHSH and LQKENI. This CDR3 region has 16 residues. The CDR3 protein is CASSPGSGTGWETQYF. In nucleotides, the CDR3 is TGTGCCAGCTCACCAGGATCCGGGACAGGGTGGGAGACCCAGTACTTC.

The rearrangement uses TRBV13 and TRBJ1-3, with no clear D. CDR3 length: 16 residues. Germline CDR1 PRHDT, CDR2 FYEKMQ (reference sequence). Between the trimmed V and J ends, which lost 7 bases and 0 bases, there was a span of 16 bases. The CDR3, as DNA: TGTGCCAGCAATGAGGGTTGGGGTAACTCTGGAAACACCATATATTTT. Protein sequence: CASNEGWGNSGNTIYF.

The chain couples TRBV7-9 to TRBJ2-7; D is uncertain. The CDR3 spans 14 residues. Per germline, CDR1 SEHNR and CDR2 FQNEAQ (reference sequence). Deletions cut 5 bases from V and 0 bases from J, with 11 bases between. For the CDR3, the DNA is TGTGCCAGCAGCCAAGCTAGTGGCTCCTACGAGCAGTACTTC. Encoded protein: CASSQASGSYEQYF.

The DNA for the CDR3 is TGTGCCAGCACCCAGGGTTTTAATGAAGCTTTCTTT. This sequence encodes CASTQGFNEAFF. V gene TRBV27 combines with J gene TRBJ1-1; D perhaps matches TRBD1 (5 bases). Per the germline V gene, CDR1 is MNHEY and CDR2 is SMNVEV (reference sequence). V gave up 7 bases and J gave up 7 bases, with 13 bases separating them. CDR3 length: 12 amino acids.

The gene calls are TRBV5-4 and TRBJ1-2, with 7 bases aligning to TRBD1. Germline CDR1 and CDR2: SGHNT and YYREEE (reference sequence). The length of the CDR3 is 14 residues. J was trimmed by 2 bases and V by 5 bases; bases with no gene match: 6. CDR3 protein: CASSKEGQNYGYTF. CDR3 DNA sequence: TGTGCCAGCAGTAAGGAGGGACAGAACTATGGCTACACCTTC.

The J gene is TRBJ2-7, the V gene TRBV11-2; D might be TRBD1 (6 bases). V was pared by 7 bases and J by 1 base, with 14 bases between. The germline V gene encodes CDR1 SGHAT and CDR2 FQNNGV. This CDR3 has 14 amino acids. CDR3 sequence reads: CASNRAGLSYEQYF. CDR3 coding DNA: TGTGCCAGCAACAGGGCGGGTTTGTCCTACGAGCAGTACTTC. Combining the CDR3 with reference TRBV11-2 and TRBJ2-7 gives the whole variable domain EAGVAQSPRYKIIEKRQSVAFWCNPISGHATLYWYQQILGQGPKLLIQFQNNGVVDDSQLPKDRFSAERLKGVDSTLKIQPAKLEDSAVYLCASNRAGLSYEQYFGPGTRLTVT.

This clone has just a few counts. CDR3 region: CASSLGGDGYTF. The CDR3 bases are TGTGCCAGCAGCTTAGGAGGGGATGGCTACACCTTC. The chain has TRBV7-9 and TRBJ1-2; D possibly corresponds to TRBD1 (5 bases). The germline V and J ends were trimmed by 1 base and 6 bases, with 6 bases remaining between them. CDR3 length equals 12 residues. Germline lookup yields CDR1 SEHNR and CDR2 FQNEAQ (reference sequence). Drawing the rest from reference TRBV7-9 and TRBJ1-2, the complete variable domain is DTGVSQNPRHKITKRGQNVTFRCDPISEHNRLYWYRQTLGQGPEFLTYFQNEAQLEKSRLLSDRFSAERPKGSFSTLEIQRTEQGDSAMYLCASSLGGDGYTFGSGTRLTVV.